In its sample, the clone carrying this T cell receptor (beta chain) was seen a few times. Time point described: patch test 3, about 24 weeks after DPC sensitization. Treatment indicated: therapeutic diphenylcyclopropenone sensitization with weekly scalp DPC. Drawing of blood took place ahead of applying each patch test. Those who donated were patients with alopecia, 18 to 70 years of age, and suitable for DPC. It was unfractionated whole blood from which total RNA was extracted. This sample was included in a study of human T cells and chemical hapten exposure. In TCRdb, the RACE reads were re-called with MiXCR into one record per CDR3 protein. The sample shows under 200,000 distinct CDR3 sequences, around a quarter of them seen only once. Germline CDR1 is MDHEN and CDR2 is SYDVKM. Deletions cut 6 bases from V and 6 bases from J, with 14 bases between. The CDR3 covers 13 residues.

The sequencing used whole blood, collected in connection with sensitization to the hapten diphenylcyclopropenone (DPC). The receptor's source is a woman between 18 and 29 years old with alopecia areata. Some clones in this sample may be carry-over from other donors' samples. The gene calls are TRBV28 and TRBJ1-2; D is undetermined. CDR3 loop: CASRPPGFDGYTF. CDR3 nucleotide sequence: TGTGCCAGCAGGCCCCCAGGTTTCGATGGCTACACCTTC.